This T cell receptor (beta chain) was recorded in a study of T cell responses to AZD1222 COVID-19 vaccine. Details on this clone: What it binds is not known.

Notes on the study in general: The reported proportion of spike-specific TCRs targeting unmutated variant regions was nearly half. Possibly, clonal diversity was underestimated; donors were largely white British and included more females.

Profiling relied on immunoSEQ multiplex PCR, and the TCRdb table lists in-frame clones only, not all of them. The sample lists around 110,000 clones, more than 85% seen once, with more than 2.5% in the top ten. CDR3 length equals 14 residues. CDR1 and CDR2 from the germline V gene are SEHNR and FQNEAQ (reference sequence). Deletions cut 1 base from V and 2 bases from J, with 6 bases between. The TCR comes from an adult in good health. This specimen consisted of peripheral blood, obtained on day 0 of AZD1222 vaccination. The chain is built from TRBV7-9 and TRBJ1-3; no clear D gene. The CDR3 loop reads CASSLGAPGNTIYF. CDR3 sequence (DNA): TGTGCCAGCAGCTTAGGGGCACCTGGAAACACCATATATTTT. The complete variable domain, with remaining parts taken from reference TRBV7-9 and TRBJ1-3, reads DTGVSQNPRHKITKRGQNVTFRCDPISEHNRLYWYRQTLGQGPEFLTYFQNEAQLEKSRLLSDRFSAERPKGSFSTLEIQRTEQGDSAMYLCASSLGAPGNTIYFGEGSWLTVV.